These T cell receptor beta chains were read from a single sample in a study of blood T cells in healthy people across ages. TCRdb itself ran the 5' RACE reads through MiXCR, one entry per CDR3 protein. The sample consists of 600,000 or so distinct CDR3 sequences, roughly 21% of them appearing once. Sequenced material: blood. The receptor source for this set is a man between 65 and 85 years old in good health. Each CDR3 is given without its conserved first and last residue. Fields, in order: V gene, CDR3 length, CDR3 protein.

v_call: TRBV7-2
cdr3_length: 12
cdr3_aa: ASGAGGSTDTQY

v_call: TRBV6-2/TRBV6-3
cdr3_length: 12
cdr3_aa: ASRITSLQETQY

v_call: TRBV11-2
cdr3_length: 11
cdr3_aa: ASRNRVENEQF

v_call: TRBV29-1
cdr3_length: 11
cdr3_aa: SVLAGGADTQY

v_call: TRBV20-1
cdr3_length: 12
cdr3_aa: SASQGLRNYGYT

v_call: TRBV5-4
cdr3_length: 11
cdr3_aa: ASSATGRDTQY

v_call: TRBV12-3/TRBV12-4
cdr3_length: 11
cdr3_aa: ASSPGLAVELF

v_call: TRBV14
cdr3_length: 12
cdr3_aa: ASSQESRNSPLH

v_call: TRBV20-1
cdr3_length: 13
cdr3_aa: SASRTSGANYEQY

v_call: TRBV20-1
cdr3_length: 13
cdr3_aa: SASPSPGGTDTQY

v_call: TRBV7-9
cdr3_length: 10
cdr3_aa: ASSLAGFSLF

v_call: TRBV6-5
cdr3_length: 16
cdr3_aa: ASSYFENKGGRQETQY

v_call: TRBV10-3
cdr3_length: 14
cdr3_aa: AISESPGTTNNEQF

v_call: TRBV3-1
cdr3_length: 10
cdr3_aa: ASSHQGGGYT

v_call: TRBV7-9
cdr3_length: 14
cdr3_aa: ASSPPASGQYNEQF

v_call: TRBV7-2
cdr3_length: 13
cdr3_aa: ASSLGIRGAYEQY

v_call: TRBV20-1
cdr3_length: 12
cdr3_aa: SASSGVSSYEQY

v_call: TRBV12-3/TRBV12-4
cdr3_length: 14
cdr3_aa: ASSSTGSGRADEEF

v_call: TRBV27
cdr3_length: 13
cdr3_aa: ASRRGWESYNEQF

v_call: TRBV7-9
cdr3_length: 11
cdr3_aa: ASSLSVETEAF